One and the same sample provided the 27 T cell receptor beta chains below, sequenced in a study of shared clonotypes between healthy human individuals. Produced via immunoSEQ multiplex PCR; TCRdb's table is partial and in-frame only. The sample consists of 1,400,000 or so clones, 98% of them appearing once. The sequencing input was naive CD4+ T cells sorted from blood. Sample subset: CD45RA+ positively selected. The receptors were gathered from a man aged 30 to 45 in good health.

This chain links TRBV2 with TRBJ2-1, with D perhaps TRBD1 (6 bases). There are 14 residues in the CDR3. The germline CDR1 and CDR2 sequences are SNHLY and FYNNEI. Trimming removed 4 bases from V and 10 bases from J, with 17 bases in between. CDR3 nucleotides: TGTGCCAGCAGTGGGGGCACAGGGCGAAGGGAGCAGTTCTTC. Translated: CASSGGTGRREQFF.

V usage is TRBV30 and J usage is TRBJ1-2; no reliable D call. The CDR3 contains 13 residues. Germline CDR1 and CDR2: GTSNPN and SVGIG (reference sequence). Deletions cut 5 bases from V and 0 bases from J, with 10 bases between. This CDR3 reads CAWGDFANYGYTF. The CDR3 DNA sequence: TGTGCCTGGGGAGACTTTGCTAACTATGGCTACACCTTC.

The chain combines TRBV5-4 with TRBJ2-7, with TRBD2 matching over 7 bases. Germline V gene sequence: CDR1 SGHNT, CDR2 YYREEE (reference sequence). This CDR3 is 15 amino acids long. The V and J ends lost 1 base and 3 bases, in that order; junction bases with no gene match: 7. The chain's CDR3 is CASSLFGGSDYEQYF. The CDR3, as DNA: TGTGCCAGCAGCTTGTTTGGCGGGAGTGACTACGAGCAGTACTTC.

This sequence joins TRBV27 and TRBJ2-3; D might be TRBD1 (6 bases). Per germline, CDR1 MNHEY and CDR2 SMNVEV (reference sequence). There are 14 residues in the CDR3. V was clipped by 2 bases and J by 2 bases, with 8 bases between them. This CDR3 is CASSLGDNTDTQYF. DNA of the CDR3: TGTGCCAGCAGTTTAGGGGACAACACAGATACGCAGTATTTT.

Turning to this clone: Other DNA sequences of this sample code for an identical CDR3. This rearrangement joins TRBV28 to TRBJ2-2, with D possibly matching TRBD2 (5 bases). The V and J ends lost 8 bases and 7 bases respectively, with 5 bases between them. CDR1 and CDR2 from the germline V gene are MDHEN and SYDVKM. The CDR3 is made up of 10 amino acids. CDR3 region: CASRGGELFF. The CDR3 bases are TGTGCCAGCCGGGGCGGGGAGCTGTTTTTT.

The V call is TRBV21-1, the J call TRBJ2-1; TRBD2 was called by the table and not checked on the DNA. TRBV21-1 is labeled a pseudogene. The CDR3 consists of 16 residues. The CDR3 nucleotides read TGTGCCAGCAGCAAATGGATCAGGAGGCCCGACAATGAGCAGTTCTTC. Its translation is CASSKWIRRPDNEQFF.

The chain couples TRBV18 to TRBJ2-2; D call uncertain. The V gene lost 5 bases and the J gene lost 1 base, with 17 bases spanning the gap. Looked up from germline, CDR1 is KGHSH and CDR2 is LQKENI. This CDR3 contains 17 residues. In DNA form, the CDR3 reads TGTGCCAGCTCATTCGTGGGCAGGCCATGGAACACCGGGGAGCTGTTTTTT. It yields the protein CASSFVGRPWNTGELFF.

The chain employs TRBV6-1 and TRBJ2-7; 8 bases are a match to TRBD2. Germline V gives CDR1 MNHNS, CDR2 SASEGT. This CDR3 contains 14 residues. Unmatched junction bases numbered 10, after V lost 8 bases and J lost 4 bases. The CDR3 reads CASSGTRALYEQYF. In DNA, the CDR3 is TGTGCCAGCTCCGGGACTAGAGCCCTATACGAGCAGTACTTC.

V and J are TRBV20-1 and TRBJ2-7; no clear D. V lost 4 bases, J lost 3 bases, and 7 bases lay in between. Germline V gene sequence: CDR1 DFQATT, CDR2 SNEGSKA (reference sequence). The CDR3 consists of 11 residues. The CDR3 loop reads CSAIGIYEQYF. CDR3 nucleotide sequence: TGCAGTGCTATTGGGATCTACGAGCAGTACTTC.

The genes are TRBV28 and TRBJ2-5, with 10 bases identical to TRBD1. The V gene end was trimmed by 7 bases and the J gene end by 2 bases; junction bases not matched to a gene: 7. Germline lookup yields CDR1 MDHEN and CDR2 SYDVKM. CDR3 length equals 15 residues. The CDR3 protein is CASNIPGQGQETQYF. The CDR3 DNA reads as TGTGCCAGCAACATACCGGGACAGGGGCAAGAGACCCAGTACTTC.

The V call is TRBV9, the J call TRBJ2-3; D is ambiguous. Germline CDR1 SGDLS, CDR2 YYNGEE. Trimming pared 4 bases from V and 0 bases from J, leaving 9 bases between. The CDR3 consists of 14 residues. This CDR3 reads CASSIHSSTDTQYF. The CDR3 bases are TGTGCCAGCAGCATCCACTCTAGCACAGATACGCAGTATTTT.

The gene calls are TRBV18 and TRBJ2-5; possibly TRBD2 for D (6 bases). Germline CDR1 and CDR2: KGHSH and LQKENI. The CDR3 is made up of 14 amino acids. V shed 6 bases and J shed 4 bases, with 15 bases lying between them. The CDR3 reads CASSRGGGAETQYF. The CDR3 region has the DNA TGTGCCAGCTCCCGAGGTGGAGGGGCAGAGACCCAGTACTTC.

The table lists this clone with a count of one. This chain links TRBV9 with TRBJ2-3; a weak D match, TRBD2 (6 bases). The CDR3 loop spans 15 amino acids. Germline V gene data show CDR1 as SGDLS and CDR2 as YYNGEE. Trimming pared 4 bases from V and 2 bases from J, leaving 14 bases between. This CDR3 is CASSFRDFPTDTQYF. Here the CDR3 DNA reads TGTGCCAGCAGCTTCCGGGACTTTCCCACAGATACGCAGTATTTT.

The chain combines TRBV25-1 with TRBJ1-2; tentative D call: TRBD1 (6 bases). Trimming removed 5 bases at V and 4 bases at J, with 17 bases between. Germline loops: CDR1 MGHDK, CDR2 SYGVNS. The CDR3 totals 15 residues. CDR3 loop: CASSKNDRSPYGYTF. The CDR3 DNA reads as TGTGCCAGCAGTAAAAACGACAGGTCGCCCTATGGCTACACCTTC.

The gene calls are TRBV5-8 and TRBJ1-1, with TRBD1 identical over 8 bases. The V and J ends lost 4 bases and 7 bases, in that order; junction bases with no gene match: 12. Germline assignment: CDR1 SGHTS and CDR2 YDEGEE. The CDR3 is made up of 15 amino acids. The CDR3, as DNA: TGTGCCAGCAGCCCCCTGACAGGGGCGGTTGGTGAAGCTTTCTTT. Translation gives CASSPLTGAVGEAFF.

J is TRBJ2-1 and V is TRBV5-1, with 9 bases matching TRBD2. J lost 3 bases, V lost 0 bases, and 1 base had no gene match. This CDR3 region has 15 residues. CDR1 is SGHRS and CDR2 is YFSETQ in the germline V gene. The CDR3 loop reads CASSLEAGGYNEQFF. The CDR3 DNA reads TGCGCCAGCAGCTTGGAAGCGGGAGGCTACAATGAGCAGTTCTTC.

The chain uses TRBV4-1 and TRBJ2-1, with 11 bases aligning to TRBD2. CDR3 length equals 17 residues. V lost 0 bases, J lost 4 bases, and 5 bases stayed unmatched. Germline V CDR1 and CDR2: MGHRA, YSYEKL. The CDR3 spells CASSQEETSGAYNEQFF. The CDR3 DNA is TGCGCCAGCAGCCAAGAGGAGACTAGCGGGGCTTACAATGAGCAGTTCTTC.

The chain couples TRBV27 to TRBJ2-2; no clear D. V lost 6 bases and J lost 4, with 15 bases in between. The germline CDR1 and CDR2 sequences are MNHEY and SMNVEV (reference sequence). This CDR3 is 15 amino acids long. The CDR3 region is CASRAPGRSTGELFF. Written as DNA, the CDR3 is TGTGCCAGCAGAGCGCCCGGACGGAGCACCGGGGAGCTGTTTTTT.

The genes are TRBV6-1 and TRBJ1-1; TRBD1 matches at 7 bases. The CDR3 extends over 15 amino acids. CDR1 and CDR2 from the germline V gene are MNHNS and SASEGT. V shed 8 bases, J shed 0 bases, and the junction held 9 bases outside the gene matches. CDR3 nucleotides: TGTGCCAGCTCCCGGGACAGTATCATGAACACTGAAGCTTTCTTT. It codes for CASSRDSIMNTEAFF.

The J gene is TRBJ1-1, the V gene TRBV25-1; 7 bases map to TRBD1. The V segment lost 5 bases and the J segment 1 base; nucleotides outside the gene matches: 7. The germline V gene encodes CDR1 MGHDK and CDR2 SYGVNS. CDR3 length: 15 amino acids. Here the CDR3 DNA reads TGTGCCAGCAGTAAAACAGGGGTCTGGAACACTGAAGCTTTCTTT. The encoded protein is CASSKTGVWNTEAFF. The whole variable domain, remainder taken from reference TRBV25-1 and TRBJ1-1, is EADIYQTPRYLVIGTGKKITLECSQTMGHDKMYWYQQDPGMELHLIHYSYGVNSTEKGDLSSESTVSRIRTEHFPLTLESARPSHTSQYLCASSKTGVWNTEAFFGQGTRLTVV.

The rearrangement links TRBV18 to TRBJ2-1; 8 bases are shared with TRBD1. Germline values: CDR1 KGHSH, CDR2 LQKENI. The CDR3 has 18 residues. Trimming at V came to 6 bases and at J to 5 bases, leaving 18 bases not matched to a gene. The CDR3 DNA follows: TGTGCCAGCTCGACAGGGGAAAGACGGGGAACCTTGAACAATGAGCAGTTCTTC. Its translation is CASSTGERRGTLNNEQFF. The full variable domain, its missing parts supplied by reference TRBV18 and TRBJ2-1, is NAGVMQNPRHLVRRRGQEARLRCSPMKGHSHVYWYRQLPEEGLKFMVYLQKENIIDESGMPKERFSAEFPKEGPSILRIQQVVRGDSAAYFCASSTGERRGTLNNEQFFGPGTRLTVL.

This rearrangement joins TRBV4-2 to TRBJ2-3; D gene unclear. The CDR3 runs to 13 residues. Germline lookup yields CDR1 LGHNA and CDR2 YNFKEQ. V was shortened by 0 bases and J by 2 bases, with 3 bases between the two germline ends. The CDR3 DNA is TGTGCCAGCAGCCAAGATCACACAGATACGCAGTATTTT. Protein product: CASSQDHTDTQYF.

The chain carries TRBV29-1 and TRBJ1-1, with a possible D match to TRBD1 (5 bases). Trimming shortened V by 7 bases and J by 1 base, and 7 bases separated the two germline ends. The CDR3 contains 11 residues. Germline CDR1 reads SQVTM; CDR2 reads ANQGSEA. The CDR3 here is CSAGQNTEAFF. The CDR3 DNA reads as TGCAGCGCCGGACAGAACACTGAAGCTTTCTTT. The entire variable domain, with the rest obtained from reference TRBV29-1 and TRBJ1-1, is as follows: SAVISQKPSRDICQRGTSLTIQCQVDSQVTMMFWYRQQPGQSLTLIATANQGSEATYESGFVIDKFPISRPNLTFSTLTVSNMSPEDSSIYLCSAGQNTEAFFGQGTRLTVV.

V is TRBV18 and J is TRBJ2-3; D gene unclear. The germline V gene has CDR1 KGHSH and CDR2 LQKENI. The CDR3 contains 15 residues. V lost 4 bases, J lost 1 base, and 12 bases lay in between. CDR3 DNA: TGTGCCAGCTCACTCGGAGTAGCCCGCACAGATACGCAGTATTTT. This sequence encodes CASSLGVARTDTQYF.

The V and J genes are TRBV5-1 and TRBJ2-5, with TRBD2 matching over 10 bases. From germline, CDR1 is SGHRS and CDR2 YFSETQ. V shed 2 bases, J shed 4 bases, and the junction held 5 bases outside the gene matches. The CDR3 is 15 residues long. CDR3 sequence: CASSLVAGGVETQYF. The CDR3 coding sequence is TGCGCCAGCAGCTTAGTAGCGGGAGGTGTAGAGACCCAGTACTTC. Together with reference TRBV5-1 and TRBJ2-5, the CDR3 gives the full variable domain: KAGVTQTPRYLIKTRGQQVTLSCSPISGHRSVSWYQQTPGQGLQFLFEYFSETQRNKGNFPGRFSGRQFSNSRSEMNVSTLELGDSALYLCASSLVAGGVETQYFGPGTRLLVL.

This clone was recorded only once. The chain joins TRBV6-6 to TRBJ2-7, with a tentative D call TRBD2 (6 bases). The CDR3 runs to 13 residues. The germline V gene has CDR1 MNHNY and CDR2 SVGAGI (reference sequence). Trimming shortened V by 6 bases and J by 2 bases, and 11 bases separated the two germline ends. CDR3 sequence reads: CASSQTRAYEQYF. The CDR3 nucleotides are TGTGCCAGCAGCCAGACTAGAGCCTACGAGCAGTACTTC.

This sequence joins TRBV7-2 and TRBJ2-7, with TRBD2 matching 7 bases. V was pared by 5 bases and J by 2 bases, with 9 bases of the junction left unmatched. The CDR3 runs 15 residues. The germline V gene encodes CDR1 SGHTA and CDR2 FQGNSA. CDR3 coding DNA: TGTGCCAGCAGCCCCCCTAGCGGACTGGCCTACGAGCAGTACTTC. This sequence encodes CASSPPSGLAYEQYF.